This TCR beta chain was retrieved from a study of blood T cell repertoires in COVID-19. On the study more broadly: PBMCs, B-cell-depleted T cells, or T cells provided the cDNA or gDNA that made up the material.

Authors' data handling: Researchers report that nucleated cell counts were estimated from reference gene primer amplification. Here immunoSEQ multiplex PCR was the method, and the copy in TCRdb shows in-frame clones only, minus some. V, J and clone size are taken as reported in that table, and D and trimming were inferred from the DNA itself. This sample carries 200,000 to 300,000 clones, 86% of them seen once, and the ten largest clones take approximately 13%. V was pared by 10 bases and J by 2 bases, with 5 bases of the junction left unmatched. Germline V gene data show CDR1 as MDHEN and CDR2 as SYDVKM. The CDR3 is 13 amino acids.

Sequencing used peripheral blood. The chain is built from TRBV28 and TRBJ1-2; 9 nucleotides agree with TRBD1. This sequence was found in an older man with acute or convalescent COVID-19. The CDR3 loop reads CANGQGLNYGYTF. The CDR3 DNA follows: TGTGCCAACGGACAGGGGCTCAACTATGGCTACACCTTC.